The entry below describes one T cell receptor (beta chain). Antigen unknown. V gave up 6 bases and J gave up 4 bases, with 25 bases separating them. The CDR3 sequence is 17 residues long. CDR1 and CDR2 from the germline V gene are SGHNT and YYREEE (reference sequence). Reverse transcription used roughly 480 ng RNA and constant-region primers for alpha and beta. Using multiplexing indices, alpha and beta chain libraries were generated apart by chain-specific third strand synthesis. TCRdb re-analysed the 5' RACE reads in MiXCR, keeping a single row per CDR3 protein. The sample lists about 5,500 distinct CDR3 sequences, more than 8% occurring once. The data were taken from a study of HIV-infected patients and healthy controls. The repertoire came from unfractionated whole blood and reflected all unsorted peripheral T cells. Study findings and constraints: The seeming recovery of the Gini index after therapy in HIV-infected patients vanished in size-matched data.

This chain uses TRBV5-4 with TRBJ1-1, with a weak D call TRBD1 (5 bases). Sequences were derived from blood, sampled before antiretroviral therapy. The clonotype comes from an adult with HIV infection. The CDR3 coding sequence is TGTGCCAGCACCAAAACCGGAGGGGAACTGGGGAGCACTGAAGCTTTCTTT. It is translated as CASTKTGGELGSTEAFF.